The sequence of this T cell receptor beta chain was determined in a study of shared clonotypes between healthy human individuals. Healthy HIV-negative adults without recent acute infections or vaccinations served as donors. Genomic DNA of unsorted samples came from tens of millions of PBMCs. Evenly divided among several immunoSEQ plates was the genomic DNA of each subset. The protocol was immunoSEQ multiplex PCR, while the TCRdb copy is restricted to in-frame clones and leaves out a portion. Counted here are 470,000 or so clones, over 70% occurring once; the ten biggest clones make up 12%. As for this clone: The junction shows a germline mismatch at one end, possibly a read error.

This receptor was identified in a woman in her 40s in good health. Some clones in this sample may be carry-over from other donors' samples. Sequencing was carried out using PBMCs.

The CDR3 loop reads CASSDREAGDTIYF. The DNA for the CDR3 is TGTGCCAGCAGTGACAGGGAAGCTGGAGACACCATATATTTT. V gene TRBV6-1 combines with J gene TRBJ1-3; possibly TRBD1 for D (5 bases). The germline gives CDR1 MNHNS, CDR2 SASEGT. This CDR3 is 14 amino acids long.